This T cell receptor beta chain is from a study of neurological immune-mediated disorders. Study conclusions and caveats: The greatest TCR clonal expansion occurred in HTLV-1-associated myelopathy and the least in multiple sclerosis, which fell below healthy controls. CDR3 amino acid sequences found in expanded clones were never shared across subjects, suggesting private repertoires in all groups.

Ten or more counts support this clonotype. As yet, its antigen is unknown. The unsorted libraries originated from 2 million PBMCs that had been stored at -80 C. Germline loops: CDR1 SGHRS, CDR2 YFSETQ. The CDR3 spans 16 residues. V shed 3 bases and J 0 bases; nucleotides not matched to a gene: 7. 5'RACE with 10-nucleotide random UMIs generated the cDNA. A single record per CDR3 protein comes from TCRdb applying MiXCR to the 5' RACE reads. The profile shows 48,000 or so distinct CDR3 sequences, 9% to 12% of them singletons. The chain has TRBV5-1 and TRBJ1-1, with TRBD1 matching over 8 bases. Sequences were obtained from PBMCs. The source is a woman between 40 and 55 years old with HTLV-1-associated myelopathy (HAM/TSP). This CDR3 is CASSSNRQGMNTEAFF. The DNA of the CDR3 is TGCGCCAGCAGCTCCAACCGACAGGGGATGAACACTGAAGCTTTCTTT. Based on the CDR3 plus reference TRBV5-1 and TRBJ1-1, the full variable domain is KAGVTQTPRYLIKTRGQQVTLSCSPISGHRSVSWYQQTPGQGLQFLFEYFSETQRNKGNFPGRFSGRQFSNSRSEMNVSTLELGDSALYLCASSSNRQGMNTEAFFGQGTRLTVV.